These 9 T cell receptor beta chains originate from one sample sequenced in a study of cytotoxic CD8 clonotypes in ibrutinib-treated CLL (dated by TCRdb to about 2021). The method was the immunoSEQ multiplex PCR assay. This is the immuneACCESS table as TCRdb keeps it, with only in-frame sequences that have V and J called. A part of the clones is gone; compared with another copy, unresolved V genes explain less than half, and the rest is unexplained. This sample lists about 84,000 clones; 70% to 90% were detected once. The leading ten clones occupy 5.4% of the sample. Source: PBMCs, taken before ibrutinib treatment. All receptors come from a human donor with chronic lymphocytic leukemia.

The sample holds a few counts of this clone. V and J are TRBV5-1 and TRBJ2-1; TRBD2 agrees at 9 bases. Looked up from germline, CDR1 is SGHRS and CDR2 is YFSETQ. This CDR3 contains 18 residues. The V segment lost 0 bases and the J segment 4 bases; nucleotides outside the gene matches: 11. CDR3 residues: CASSLGFVAGATYNEQFF. CDR3 nucleotides: TGCGCCAGCAGCTTGGGTTTTGTAGCGGGAGCCACGTACAATGAGCAGTTCTTC.

The V gene is TRBV2, the J gene TRBJ2-4; 7 bases are a match to TRBD2. Per the germline V gene, CDR1 is SNHLY and CDR2 is FYNNEI. After removal of 5 bases from V and 0 bases from J, the junction contained 25 bases not matched to a gene. The CDR3 is 22 residues long. The CDR3 sequence: CASSSPRAGVRRELAAKNIQYF. The CDR3 nucleotides are TGTGCCAGCAGTTCCCCCAGGGCTGGTGTACGGCGGGAGCTGGCAGCCAAAAACATTCAGTACTTC. Full variable domain (remainder filled in from reference TRBV2 and TRBJ2-4): EPEVTQTPSHQVTQMGQEVILRCVPISNHLYFYWYRQILGQKVEFLVSFYNNEISEKSEIFDDQFSVERPDGSNFTLKIRSTKLEDSAMYFCASSSPRAGVRRELAAKNIQYFGAGTRLSVL.

This sequence joins TRBV7-9 and TRBJ1-3; D might be TRBD1 (5 bases). This CDR3 region has 14 residues. Trimming left V 5 bases short and J 2 bases short, with 10 bases between. Germline CDR1 SEHNR, CDR2 FQNEAQ (reference sequence). The CDR3: CASSQGVAGNTIYF. The CDR3 DNA reads as TGTGCCAGCAGCCAGGGAGTAGCTGGAAACACCATATATTTT. Full variable domain (missing parts from reference TRBV7-9 and TRBJ1-3): DTGVSQNPRHKITKRGQNVTFRCDPISEHNRLYWYRQTLGQGPEFLTYFQNEAQLEKSRLLSDRFSAERPKGSFSTLEIQRTEQGDSAMYLCASSQGVAGNTIYFGEGSWLTVV.

The chain combines TRBV7-9 with TRBJ1-1; a weak D match, TRBD1 (5 bases). The CDR3 covers 16 residues. V was pared by 5 bases and J by 0 bases, with 16 bases between. The germline V gene encodes CDR1 SEHNR and CDR2 FQNEAQ (reference sequence). The CDR3 region is CASSTSRTTMNTEAFF. For the CDR3, the DNA is TGTGCCAGCAGCACCTCACGGACAACCATGAACACTGAAGCTTTCTTT.

This clone occurred a few times. As DNA, the CDR3 is TGTGCCAGCAGGGAGACAGGGGGCGCGGGCTACGAGCAGTACTTC. It specifies CASRETGGAGYEQYF. The V and J genes are TRBV6-5 and TRBJ2-7; 10 bases map to TRBD1. Per the germline V gene, CDR1 is MNHEY and CDR2 is SVGAGI. The CDR3 runs to 15 residues. V lost 6 bases and J lost 3; bases outside the gene matches: 8.

The chain has TRBV7-9 and TRBJ2-7; no reliable D call. V was shortened by 1 base and J by 1 base, with 8 bases between the two germline ends. In germline, CDR1 is SEHNR, CDR2 FQNEAQ (reference sequence). CDR3 length: 14 residues. CDR3 loop: CASSLGTDSYEQYF. The CDR3 coding sequence is TGTGCCAGCAGCTTAGGCACGGATTCCTACGAGCAGTACTTC.

The chain carries TRBV5-5 and TRBJ1-2; tentatively, D is TRBD1 (5 bases). CDR1 is SGHKS, CDR2 YYEKEE, per germline (reference sequence). The CDR3 extends over 15 amino acids. The V end was cut by 4 bases, the J end by 4 bases, with 17 bases between. CDR3 bases: TGTGCCAGCAGCCTCGGGGCCTGGCAGGGCTATGGCTACACCTTC. The encoded protein is CASSLGAWQGYGYTF.

This chain joins TRBV4-1 and TRBJ1-2; possible D gene TRBD1, 6 bases. The CDR3 contains 14 residues. Germline-derived CDR1 and CDR2 are MGHRA and YSYEKL. With 3 bases removed from V and 6 bases from J, the gap between germline ends came to 14 bases. The CDR3 protein is CASSQQGRGDGYTF. In DNA, the CDR3 is TGCGCCAGCAGCCAGCAGGGCAGGGGCGATGGCTACACCTTC.

The chain uses TRBV2 and TRBJ2-4, with D perhaps matching TRBD1 or TRBD2 (5 bases each). V dropped 4 bases and J dropped 0 bases, with 13 bases sitting between them. The CDR3 is made up of 16 amino acids. Looked up from germline, CDR1 is SNHLY and CDR2 is FYNNEI. CDR3 loop: CASSVTGTLAKNIQYF. The CDR3 DNA reads TGTGCCAGCAGTGTTACGGGGACCTTAGCCAAAAACATTCAGTACTTC.